The sequence of this TCR beta chain was determined in a study of post-analysis software for immune sequencing data. Background on the study: The cohort encompassed relapsing-remitting, secondary progressive and progressive-relapsing multiple sclerosis disease courses. Overall study results and limits: Normalized Chao1 diversity was significantly reduced in patients versus controls. Elevated frequency relative to controls characterized four or five TRBV segments in patients, TRBV5-6, TRBV5-1 and TRBV20-1 among them.

This clonotype has a handful of counts. What it recognizes is unknown. Each TCR beta cDNA library carried unique molecular identifiers. TCRdb called the PCR reads again in MiXCR, with one record for every CDR3 protein. The sample lists about 150,000 distinct CDR3 sequences; approximately 31% were seen once. The V gene's germline CDR1 is MNHEY and CDR2 SMNVEV (reference sequence). This CDR3 is 16 amino acids long. V lost 0 bases and J lost 8, with 17 bases in between. The V and J genes are TRBV27 and TRBJ2-1, with D perhaps assigned TRBD1 or TRBD2 (6 bases each). The sequence was collected from a girl aged 5 to 17 with multiple sclerosis. Input material: blood. The DNA of the CDR3 is TGTGCCAGCAGTTTATCTGTTAGTGGGGGGCCGGATGAGCAGTTCTTC. This codes for CASSLSVSGGPDEQFF.